Sequencing of this TCR beta chain was carried out in a study of CD8+ T cells in alopecia areata listed by TCRdb under 2018. Regarding the study in general: The treated patients, all with moderate-to-severe alopecia areata, were enrolled in an open-label pilot trial of oral tofacitinib given at 5 to 10 mg twice daily. Clonality in the scalp was compared among normal scalp (n=4), patchy alopecia areata scalp (n=8), and alopecia totalis/universalis scalp (n=8). The RNA source kit depended on sample type: the PAXgene miRNA kit for fixed scalp, the miRNeasy kit for PBMCs, and the RNeasy kit for mouse skin. TCRbeta CDR3 regions were amplified by immunoSEQ multiplex PCR with 35 Vbeta forward and 13 Jbeta reverse primers. Scalp tissue and sorted CD4+ and CD8+ peripheral blood T cells from patchy and totalis/universalis alopecia areata patients and from healthy controls were covered by human TCRbeta sequencing. Tofacitinib-treated patients had biopsies at baseline and at 4 and 24 weeks of treatment, with a later scalp biopsy in several patients. Patients stayed on tofacitinib for 6 to 18 months and then had 6 months of follow-up off drug so that delayed response and recurrence could be assessed. The study used high-throughput TCRbeta sequencing to examine T cell clonal expansion in alopecia areata, in both the C3H/HeJ mouse model and human patients. Overall study outcomes, separate from this receptor: Compared with normal scalp, lesional scalp, particularly in alopecia totalis/universalis, had higher clonality and more expanded CD8+ clones, which suggests antigenic drive. Unlike mouse skin, where gammadelta T cells dominate, normal human skin contains resident alphabeta T cells that get sequenced too, which complicates analysis of the scalp TCR repertoire. TCR sequences shared between patients were less clear than in mice, possibly partly because of HLA diversity in the patient population.

CDR1 and CDR2 are drawn from the germline V gene (reference sequence): SEHNR, FQNEAQ. The CDR3 has 15 amino acids, counting the end cysteine and phenylalanine. Only the CDR3 DNA stays, 45 bases, in frame from base 1. A distance of 11 bases separates the germline ends of V and J, which lose 4 bases and 0 bases respectively. Turning to this clone: Its antigen remains unidentified. The record has no base qualities; no much larger clone is one base away.

The library was made by the immunoSEQ multiplex PCR assay. For TCR sequencing, RNA was extracted from every sample and reverse transcribed into cDNA to serve as template. SuperScript III was used for first-strand cDNA synthesis, primed with a 2:1 mix of oligo-dT and random hexamers. A synthetic immune receptor repertoire was used to measure amplification bias, and any remaining bias was corrected computationally. The source study handled its data this way. Raw reads were preprocessed to remove errors, and CDR3 was defined according to IMGT conventions as the region from the conserved cysteine to phenylalanine. Clonality was calculated as 1 minus Shannon entropy normalized by log2 of the number of productive unique TCRs. Whether each scalp clone was CD4 or CD8 was inferred by checking scalp TCRbeta sequences against the CD4 and CD8 repertoires from sorted blood. In TCRdb, the immuneACCESS table is reduced to in-frame sequences with V and J assigned. These tables do not hold every clone; where another copy was compared, an unresolved V gene accounts for under half, and the others remain unexplained. The V and J calls and clone size come from that table; D and trimming were worked out from the DNA. Recorded for this sample are approximately 180,000 clones; roughly 60% of them occurred a single time. The ten most abundant clones make up 1.7% of the sample.

Per the publication, the time point label means: baseline before oral tofacitinib. Peripheral blood and lesional scalp punch biopsies were obtained from patients with alopecia areata. PBMCs were isolated by density centrifugation and stained for CD3, CD4 and CD8, and CD4+ and CD8+ T cells were sorted on a FACSAria. In this chain, TRBV7-9 is recombined with TRBJ2-3, with TRBD2 tentatively as D gene (6 bases match). This clonotype was sampled from a human donor with alopecia areata. Source: CD4+ T cells sorted from blood, taken at week 0. CDR3 protein: CASSYPGLSTDTQYF. The DNA is as follows: TGTGCCAGCAGCTATCCCGGACTAAGCACAGATACGCAGTATTTT.